A single sample is the source of the 29 T cell receptor beta chains below, sequenced in a study of control samples from healthy donors and cancer patients. TCRdb's copy holds only in-frame clones and misses some; the assay was immunoSEQ multiplex PCR. The repertoire holds about 100,000 clones, with approximately 84% as singletons. The material sequenced was blood. The receptors originated from a man between 18 and 29 years old in good health.

This chain uses TRBV18 with TRBJ1-1; D unresolved. Trimming left V 6 bases short and J 1 base short, with 9 bases between. The CDR3 contains 13 residues. Germline V gene data show CDR1 as KGHSH and CDR2 as LQKENI. The CDR3 sequence is CASSTTENTEAFF. The DNA of the CDR3 is TGTGCCAGCTCTACGACGGAGAACACTGAAGCTTTCTTT. The full variable domain, with the rest looked up from reference TRBV18 and TRBJ1-1, is NAGVMQNPRHLVRRRGQEARLRCSPMKGHSHVYWYRQLPEEGLKFMVYLQKENIIDESGMPKERFSAEFPKEGPSILRIQQVVRGDSAAYFCASSTTENTEAFFGQGTRLTVV.

As to this clone: The same CDR3 can be traced to other DNA sequences in this sample. The chain combines TRBV6-5 with TRBJ1-5, with 10 bases matching TRBD1. Germline assignment: CDR1 MNHEY and CDR2 SVGAGI. The CDR3 contains 15 residues. Trimming took 4 bases from V and 0 from J; bases not matched to a gene: 0. The CDR3 DNA sequence: TGTGCCAGCAGTTGGGACAGGGGTAGCAATCAGCCCCAGCATTTT. Its protein product is CASSWDRGSNQPQHF.

The chain is built from TRBV5-6 and TRBJ2-7; a possible D gene is TRBD1 (6 bases). V shed 4 bases and J shed 3 bases, with 14 bases lying between them. Germline V CDR1 and CDR2: SGHDT, YYEEEE. The CDR3 is 14 residues long. In DNA form, the CDR3 reads TGTGCCAGCAGCCAAGGAGCAGGGGACTACGAGCAGTACTTC. Translated, it gives CASSQGAGDYEQYF.

The chain has TRBV5-8 and TRBJ2-1; D might be TRBD1 (6 bases). V shed 6 bases and J shed 0 bases, with 10 bases lying between them. Germline V gene lookup returns CDR1 SGHTS and CDR2 YDEGEE. The CDR3 sequence is 14 residues long. CDR3 region: CASTLRGSYNEQFF. The CDR3 coding sequence is TGTGCCAGCACCCTCAGGGGCTCCTACAATGAGCAGTTCTTC.

This clone was picked up one time. The V and J genes are TRBV2 and TRBJ2-2; TRBD1 is a possible D gene (6 bases). Trimming took off 7 bases at V and 4 bases at J, with 13 bases between the two ends. Germline CDR1 SNHLY, CDR2 FYNNEI. This CDR3 has 14 residues. Here the CDR3 reads CASTTTGRTGELFF. The CDR3 region has the DNA TGTGCCAGCACCACGACAGGACGCACCGGGGAGCTGTTTTTT.

V is TRBV2 and J is TRBJ2-3, with TRBD1 matching over 7 bases. Germline-derived CDR1 and CDR2 are SNHLY and FYNNEI. The CDR3 is 14 amino acids. V dropped 7 bases and J dropped 0; count of bases not matched to a gene: 4. The CDR3 protein is CASIVGQSTDTQYF. The CDR3 coding sequence is TGTGCCAGCATTGTGGGACAGAGCACAGATACGCAGTATTTT.

The chain joins TRBV27 to TRBJ2-1, with 10 positions matching TRBD2. The CDR3 sequence is 15 residues long. Germline V lookup: CDR1 MNHEY, CDR2 SMNVEV (reference sequence). With 6 bases clipped from V and 5 bases from J, the junction kept 7 bases outside the gene matches. The CDR3 coding sequence is TGTGCCAGCAGGGGCCTAGCGGGGGTGGACAATGAGCAGTTCTTC. Translating gives CASRGLAGVDNEQFF.

The chain is built from TRBV29-1 and TRBJ1-1; no clear D gene. The length of the CDR3 is 14 residues. The germline V and J ends were trimmed by 5 bases and 3 bases, with 16 bases remaining between them. Germline lookup yields CDR1 SQVTM and CDR2 ANQGSEA. DNA of the CDR3: TGCAGCGTTAAATGGGGATCGCGGTACACTGAAGCTTTCTTT. It codes for CSVKWGSRYTEAFF.

This chain joins TRBV6-5 and TRBJ2-2, with unresolved D. V shed 0 bases and J shed 3 bases, with 2 bases lying between them. The germline CDR1 and CDR2 sequences are MNHEY and SVGAGI. This CDR3 has 13 residues. The CDR3, as DNA: TGTGCCAGCAGTTACTCATACACCGGGGAGCTGTTTTTT. Encoded protein: CASSYSYTGELFF.

The V and J genes are TRBV29-1 and TRBJ1-1; D not certain. V was clipped by 1 base and J by 0 bases, with 12 bases between them. From germline, CDR1 is SQVTM and CDR2 ANQGSEA. The CDR3 covers 15 residues. The CDR3 loop reads CSVEGGFRMNTEAFF. The CDR3 nucleotides are TGCAGCGTTGAAGGCGGCTTCAGAATGAACACTGAAGCTTTCTTT.

This rearrangement joins TRBV24-1 to TRBJ2-2; D could derive from TRBD1 or TRBD2 (5 bases each). This CDR3 has 15 amino acids. Trimming stripped 2 bases from V and 5 bases from J, with 11 bases between. Germline loops: CDR1 KGHDR, CDR2 SFDVKD. This CDR3 reads CATSDYRGPTGELFF. CDR3 DNA sequence: TGTGCCACCAGTGATTATCGGGGACCTACCGGGGAGCTGTTTTTT.

This rearrangement joins TRBV19 to TRBJ1-2; perhaps TRBD1 as D (5 bases). V lost 5 bases and J lost 6, with 13 bases in between. Germline CDR1 and CDR2: LNHDA and SQIVND (reference sequence). The CDR3 has 13 residues. The CDR3 is CASSVIPRDGYTF. CDR3 in DNA: TGTGCCAGTAGTGTGATACCCAGGGATGGCTACACCTTC.

This clone was seen only a few times. The chain carries TRBV6-1 and TRBJ2-7, with 10 bases fitting TRBD1. CDR1 and CDR2 from the germline V gene are MNHNS and SASEGT. Trimming took 2 bases from V and 5 from J; bases not matched to a gene: 6. The CDR3 consists of 15 residues. In nucleotides, the CDR3 is TGTGCCAGCAGTGAATATGGGGACAGGGGAAACGAGCAGTACGTC. Amino acid sequence: CASSEYGDRGNEQYV.

This clone was seen only a few times. V usage is TRBV5-1 and J usage is TRBJ1-2; D remains ambiguous. Looked up from germline, CDR1 is SGHRS and CDR2 is YFSETQ. The CDR3 loop spans 14 amino acids. V was trimmed by 3 bases and J by 4 bases, leaving 13 bases between them. The CDR3 loop is CASSSGASLYGYTF. DNA of the CDR3: TGCGCCAGCAGCTCGGGAGCGAGCCTCTATGGCTACACCTTC.

The chain uses TRBV10-1 and TRBJ2-2, with D uncertain. V lost 2 bases, J lost 3 bases, and 4 bases lay in between. Germline CDR1 reads WNHNN; CDR2 reads SYGVQD (reference sequence). The length of the CDR3 is 13 residues. CDR3 sequence (DNA): TGCGCCAGCAGTGAGACAGACACCGGGGAGCTGTTTTTT. It encodes CASSETDTGELFF.

This clone was seen a few times. V usage is TRBV7-2 and J usage is TRBJ2-1, with 7 bases matching TRBD1. V lost 4 bases to trimming and J lost 8 bases; unmatched junction nucleotides: 2. The CDR3 runs 12 residues. Germline assignment: CDR1 SGHTA and CDR2 FQGNSA. The CDR3 DNA reads TGTGCCAGCAGCTCGACAGGGCATGAGCAGTTCTTC. Its translation: CASSSTGHEQFF.

The chain is built from TRBV6-5 and TRBJ1-2; D perhaps matches TRBD1 (6 bases). The germline V gene has CDR1 MNHEY and CDR2 SVGAGI. V was clipped by 8 bases and J by 6 bases, with 16 bases between them. This CDR3 is 13 amino acids long. Here the CDR3 reads CASGRNRVDGYTF. In nucleotides, the CDR3 is TGTGCCAGCGGGAGGAACAGGGTCGATGGCTACACCTTC.

The gene calls are TRBV7-9 and TRBJ1-4; possible D gene TRBD1, 5 bases. V was cut by 7 bases and J by 6 bases, with 21 bases left in between. The CDR3 is made up of 16 amino acids. Germline V lookup: CDR1 SEHNR, CDR2 FQNEAQ (reference sequence). CDR3 protein: CASTMTGQGPDEKLFF. The DNA of the CDR3 is TGTGCCAGCACCATGACGGGTCAGGGCCCTGATGAAAAACTGTTTTTT.

The gene calls are TRBV6-5 and TRBJ2-7; possibly TRBD1 for D (6 bases). Trimming stripped 4 bases from V and 2 bases from J, with 15 bases between. This CDR3 has 15 amino acids. Germline V lookup: CDR1 MNHEY, CDR2 SVGAGI. The CDR3 loop reads CASSLTGMPPYEQYF. In DNA, the CDR3 is TGTGCCAGCAGTTTAACAGGGATGCCCCCCTACGAGCAGTACTTC.

The chain is built from TRBV9 and TRBJ2-1; D is perhaps TRBD1 (5 bases). The CDR3 has 15 amino acids. Looked up from germline, CDR1 is SGDLS and CDR2 is YYNGEE. V lost 1 base to trimming and J lost 0 bases, with 8 bases between them. CDR3 DNA sequence: TGTGCCAGCAGCGTATCAGGGTACTCCTACAATGAGCAGTTCTTC. Translated, it gives CASSVSGYSYNEQFF.

V gene TRBV6-5 combines with J gene TRBJ1-2; possible D gene TRBD1, 5 bases. In germline, CDR1 is MNHEY, CDR2 SVGAGI. Trimming removed 7 bases at V and 1 base at J, with 16 bases between. The CDR3 extends over 15 amino acids. This CDR3 is CASTNGGRGNYGYTF. The CDR3 DNA follows: TGTGCCAGCACTAATGGTGGGAGGGGTAACTATGGCTACACCTTC.

This chain connects TRBV29-1 to TRBJ1-2; 10 bases align to TRBD1. V lost 3 bases, J lost 5 bases, and 9 bases stayed unmatched. Germline V gene lookup returns CDR1 SQVTM and CDR2 ANQGSEA. The CDR3 is 15 amino acids. The CDR3 nucleotides are TGCAGCGTTGAGGAGTGGGACAGGGGAGAGTATGGCTACACCTTC. Translation gives CSVEEWDRGEYGYTF.

V gene TRBV12-3 or TRBV12-4 combines with J gene TRBJ1-4; D is undetermined. Trimming removed 8 bases from V and 8 bases from J, with 12 bases in between. The CDR3 covers 12 residues. CDR3 amino acids: CASSEHPEKLFF. The CDR3 nucleotides read TGTGCCAGCTCCGAACATCCGGAAAAACTGTTTTTT.

The chain recombines TRBV4-1 with TRBJ1-1; D is possibly TRBD1 (5 bases). CDR1 is MGHRA, CDR2 YSYEKL, per germline. There are 15 residues in the CDR3. The ends were cut back, 2 bases at V and 7 bases at J, with 17 bases in the middle. The CDR3 DNA reads TGCGCCAGCAGCCAACTCCCAGGGTCCCCTCATGAAGCTTTCTTT. As protein: CASSQLPGSPHEAFF.

In DNA, the CDR3 is TGCGCCAGCAGCTTGGAGTCAGGGACTTCGGTCCATGGCTACACCTTC. It specifies CASSLESGTSVHGYTF. The chain is built from TRBV5-1 and TRBJ1-2; a possible D gene is TRBD1 (5 bases). The germline CDR1 and CDR2 sequences are SGHRS and YFSETQ. V shed 0 bases and J shed 6 bases, with 18 bases lying between them. The CDR3 is 16 amino acids.

The chain has TRBV27 and TRBJ2-1; 12 nucleotides match TRBD2. There are 20 residues in the CDR3. J was trimmed by 6 bases and V by 2 bases; bases with no gene match: 17. From germline, CDR1 is MNHEY and CDR2 SMNVEV (reference sequence). This CDR3 reads CASSLRDPVQTSGGINEQFF. The DNA of the CDR3 is TGTGCCAGCAGTTTACGGGACCCTGTGCAGACTAGCGGGGGAATCAATGAGCAGTTCTTC.

The V call is TRBV7-2, the J call TRBJ2-2, with TRBD2 as a possible D gene (6 bases). CDR3 length equals 16 residues. With 5 bases removed from V and 2 bases from J, the gap between germline ends came to 15 bases. Germline assignment: CDR1 SGHTA and CDR2 FQGNSA. This chain's CDR3 is CASSPAGFLNTGELFF. DNA for the CDR3: TGTGCCAGCAGCCCCGCGGGGTTCCTAAACACCGGGGAGCTGTTTTTT. The full variable domain, completed using reference TRBV7-2 and TRBJ2-2, is GAGVSQSPSNKVTEKGKDVELRCDPISGHTALYWYRQSLGQGLEFLIYFQGNSAPDKSGLPSDRFSAERTGGSVSTLTIQRTQQEDSAVYLCASSPAGFLNTGELFFGEGSRLTVL.

The V call is TRBV4-1, the J call TRBJ1-5; possibly TRBD1 for D (5 bases). V was cut by 3 bases and J by 2 bases, with 5 bases left in between. Germline CDR1 and CDR2: MGHRA and YSYEKL. The CDR3 is made up of 13 amino acids. The CDR3 DNA follows: TGCGCCAGCAGCCAGGGGGGCAATCAGCCCCAGCATTTT. This gives the protein CASSQGGNQPQHF.

This chain links TRBV30 with TRBJ2-7, with D uncertain. The length of the CDR3 is 11 residues. The ends were cut back, 3 bases at V and 0 bases at J, with 3 bases in the middle. Germline CDR1 is GTSNPN and CDR2 is SVGIG (reference sequence). The CDR3 loop reads CAWRSSYEQYF. The CDR3 DNA is TGTGCCTGGAGATCCTCCTACGAGCAGTACTTC.